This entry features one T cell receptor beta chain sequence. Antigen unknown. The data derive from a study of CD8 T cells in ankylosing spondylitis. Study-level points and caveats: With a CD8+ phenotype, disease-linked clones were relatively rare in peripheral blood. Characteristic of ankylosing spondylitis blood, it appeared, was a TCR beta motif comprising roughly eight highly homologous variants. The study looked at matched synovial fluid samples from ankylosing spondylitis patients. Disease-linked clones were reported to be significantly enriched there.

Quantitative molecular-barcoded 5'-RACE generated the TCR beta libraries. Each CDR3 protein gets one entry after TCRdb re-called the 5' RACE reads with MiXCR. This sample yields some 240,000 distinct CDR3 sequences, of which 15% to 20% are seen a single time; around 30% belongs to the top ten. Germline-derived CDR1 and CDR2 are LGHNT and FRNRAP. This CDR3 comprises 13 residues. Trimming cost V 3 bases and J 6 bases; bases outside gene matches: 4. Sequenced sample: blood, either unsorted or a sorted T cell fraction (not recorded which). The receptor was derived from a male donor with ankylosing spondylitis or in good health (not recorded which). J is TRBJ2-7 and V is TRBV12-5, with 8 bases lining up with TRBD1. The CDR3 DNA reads TGTGCTAGTGGTTTCAGGGGGCAGCGCGAGCAGTACTTC. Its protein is CASGFRGQREQYF.